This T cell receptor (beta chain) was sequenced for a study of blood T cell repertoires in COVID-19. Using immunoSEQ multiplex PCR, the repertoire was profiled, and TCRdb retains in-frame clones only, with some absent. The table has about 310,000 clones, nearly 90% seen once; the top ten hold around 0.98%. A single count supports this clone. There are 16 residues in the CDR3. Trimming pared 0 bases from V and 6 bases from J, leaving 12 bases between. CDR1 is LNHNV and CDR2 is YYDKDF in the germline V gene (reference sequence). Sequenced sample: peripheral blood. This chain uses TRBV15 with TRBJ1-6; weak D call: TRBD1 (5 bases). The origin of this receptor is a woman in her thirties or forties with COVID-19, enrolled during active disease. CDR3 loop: CATSREVGVSNSPLHF. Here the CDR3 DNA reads TGTGCCACCAGCAGAGAAGTAGGGGTCTCTAATTCACCCCTCCACTTT.